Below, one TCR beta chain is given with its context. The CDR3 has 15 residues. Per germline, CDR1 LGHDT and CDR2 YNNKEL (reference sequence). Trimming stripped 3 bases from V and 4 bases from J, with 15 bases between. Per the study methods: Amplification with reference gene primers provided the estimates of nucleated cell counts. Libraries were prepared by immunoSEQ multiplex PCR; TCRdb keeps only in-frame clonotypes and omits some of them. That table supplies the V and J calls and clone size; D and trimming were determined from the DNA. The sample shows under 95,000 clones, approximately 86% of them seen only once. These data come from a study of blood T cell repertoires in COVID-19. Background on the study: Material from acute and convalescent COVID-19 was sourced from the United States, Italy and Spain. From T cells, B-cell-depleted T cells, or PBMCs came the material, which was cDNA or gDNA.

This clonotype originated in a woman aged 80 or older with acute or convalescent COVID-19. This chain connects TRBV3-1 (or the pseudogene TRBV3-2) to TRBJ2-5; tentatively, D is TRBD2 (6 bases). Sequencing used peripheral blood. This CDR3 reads CASSQGVKEGETQYF. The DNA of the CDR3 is TGTGCCAGCAGCCAGGGAGTTAAGGAGGGAGAGACCCAGTACTTC.